Shown below are 20 T cell receptor beta chains from a single sample sequenced in a study of cytomegalovirus exposure and HLA in healthy donors. Amplification used 60 Vbeta primers and 13 Jbeta primers. TCRdb's table, derived via immunoSEQ multiplex PCR, lists solely in-frame clones and lacks some. This table holds approximately 150,000 clones, 80% found once. Sequenced: PBMCs. These receptors all stem from a male donor in good health and CMV-seronegative.

The chain has TRBV6-9 and TRBJ2-7; D ambiguous. The CDR3 is 15 residues long. In germline, CDR1 is MNHGY, CDR2 SVAAGI. Trimming shortened V by 2 bases and J by 3 bases, and 14 bases separated the two germline ends. CDR3 protein: CASSYGRKSLYEQYF. The CDR3 nucleotides read TGTGCCAGCAGTTATGGCCGTAAGTCCCTCTACGAGCAGTACTTC.

The chain carries TRBV5-6 and TRBJ1-5, with D possibly TRBD1 on 5 matching bases. V shed 4 bases and J shed 5 bases, with 16 bases lying between them. Germline CDR1 reads SGHDT; CDR2 reads YYEEEE. The CDR3 covers 15 residues. CDR3 loop: CASSLQDGGDQPQHF. CDR3 DNA: TGTGCCAGCAGCCTACAAGACGGGGGGGATCAGCCCCAGCATTTT. Based on the CDR3 plus reference TRBV5-6 and TRBJ1-5, the full variable domain is DAGVTQSPTHLIKTRGQQVTLRCSPKSGHDTVSWYQQALGQGPQFIFQYYEEEERQRGNFPDRFSGHQFPNYSSELNVNALLLGDSALYLCASSLQDGGDQPQHFGDGTRLSIL.

The chain employs TRBV5-1 and TRBJ1-4; D perhaps matches TRBD1 (6 bases). The germline CDR1 and CDR2 sequences are SGHRS and YFSETQ. Trimming removed 3 bases at V and 2 bases at J, with 11 bases between. The length of the CDR3 is 15 residues. The CDR3, as DNA: TGCGCCAGCAGCTCTGACAGGATGACTAATGAAAAACTGTTTTTT. This sequence encodes CASSSDRMTNEKLFF.

This rearrangement joins TRBV10-3 to TRBJ1-2; 8 bases align to TRBD1. The V gene end was trimmed by 6 bases and the J gene end by 3 bases; junction bases not matched to a gene: 6. The V gene's germline CDR1 is ENHRY and CDR2 SYGVKD. The CDR3 covers 14 residues. DNA of the CDR3: TGTGCCATCAGGGACCCACAGGGGGACTATGGCTACACCTTC. Translating gives CAIRDPQGDYGYTF.

J is TRBJ1-5 and V is TRBV7-7; D gene unclear. Germline CDR1 is SSHAT and CDR2 is FNYEAQ (reference sequence). The CDR3 contains 14 residues. Trimming removed 10 bases at V and 5 bases at J, with 18 bases between. CDR3 bases: TGTGCCAAACATAGTGCTCTCGGGGATCAGCCCCAGCATTTT. Protein: CAKHSALGDQPQHF.

The chain is built from TRBV11-1 and TRBJ2-7; 7 bases fit TRBD2. CDR1 SGHAT and CDR2 FQDESV come from the germline V gene (reference sequence). The CDR3 runs to 17 residues. J was trimmed by 2 bases and V by 3 bases; bases with no gene match: 13. The CDR3 coding sequence is TGTGCCAGCAGCTTCAGGGCGGGCGGACTAGATACCTACGAGCAGTACTTC. It yields the protein CASSFRAGGLDTYEQYF. The full variable domain, its missing parts supplied by reference TRBV11-1 and TRBJ2-7, is EAEVAQSPRYKITEKSQAVAFWCDPISGHATLYWYRQILGQGPELLVQFQDESVVDDSQLPKDRFSAERLKGVDSTLKIQPAELGDSAMYLCASSFRAGGLDTYEQYFGPGTRLTVT.

The V call is TRBV5-1, the J call TRBJ2-5; 8 nucleotides line up with TRBD2. The germline V gene encodes CDR1 SGHRS and CDR2 YFSETQ. Trimming at V came to 4 bases and at J to 5 bases, leaving 7 bases not matched to a gene. The CDR3 covers 14 residues. CDR3 sequence reads: CASSPRPGGETQYF. The CDR3 region has the DNA TGCGCCAGCAGCCCCCGACCGGGAGGGGAGACCCAGTACTTC.

The V call is TRBV6-5, the J call TRBJ1-3; 9 nucleotides match TRBD1. Trimming at V came to 0 bases and at J to 1 base, leaving 1 base not matched to a gene. This CDR3 region has 16 residues. The germline V gene encodes CDR1 MNHEY and CDR2 SVGAGI. In DNA form, the CDR3 reads TGTGCCAGCAGTTACTCGGGGACAGGGTCTGGAAACACCATATATTTT. Amino acids: CASSYSGTGSGNTIYF.

V and J are TRBV9 and TRBJ2-5, with a weak D call TRBD2 (6 bases). The CDR3 has 14 amino acids. Per germline, CDR1 SGDLS and CDR2 YYNGEE. V shed 1 base and J shed 5 bases, with 12 bases lying between them. CDR3 region: CASSVTGGWETQYF. The CDR3 bases are TGTGCCAGCAGCGTAACCGGGGGATGGGAGACCCAGTACTTC.

This clone was detected a few times. The CDR3 region is CASSLSGVGGYTF. In DNA form, the CDR3 reads TGCGCCAGCAGCTTGTCCGGGGTGGGAGGCTACACCTTC. The V and J genes are TRBV5-1 and TRBJ1-2, with D unclear. The germline gives CDR1 SGHRS, CDR2 YFSETQ. V was pared by 1 base and J by 8 bases, with 12 bases between. The CDR3 has 13 amino acids.

V and J are TRBV29-1 and TRBJ2-1; D is unresolved. V was cut by 0 bases and J by 3 bases, with 9 bases left in between. The V gene's germline CDR1 is SQVTM and CDR2 ANQGSEA. CDR3 length: 14 amino acids. The CDR3 DNA follows: TGCAGCGTTGAAGATCGGAGAAGCTACAATGAGCAGTTCTTC. It is translated as CSVEDRRSYNEQFF.

The rearrangement uses TRBV5-1 and TRBJ2-1; D is uncertain. V was trimmed by 3 bases and J by 8 bases, leaving 18 bases between them. The CDR3 spans 15 residues. Germline V lookup: CDR1 SGHRS, CDR2 YFSETQ. CDR3 sequence (DNA): TGCGCCAGCAGCTCCGGTCTATACGGTGAGGATGAGCAGTTCTTC. Protein: CASSSGLYGEDEQFF.

As to this clone: Its ends do not fully match the called genes, so a read error is possible. This rearrangement joins TRBV7-7 to TRBJ1-1; D gene unclear. The germline V gene has CDR1 SSHAT and CDR2 FNYEAQ (reference sequence). This CDR3 contains 13 residues. CDR3 sequence: CASSLGRNTEAFF. In nucleotides, the CDR3 is TGTGCTAGCAGCTTAGGCAGAAACACTGAAGCTTTCTTT.

The chain couples TRBV9 to TRBJ1-2, with D unresolved. CDR1 is SGDLS and CDR2 is YYNGEE in the germline V gene. The CDR3 sequence is 17 residues long. The V gene lost 0 bases and the J gene lost 7 bases, with 22 bases spanning the gap. CDR3 sequence (DNA): TGTGCCAGCAGCGTAGGGGGATTGGAGGGTCTGAATGGTGGCTACACCTTC. It yields the protein CASSVGGLEGLNGGYTF.

The V call is TRBV6-1, the J call TRBJ2-3; possibly TRBD1 for D (6 bases). CDR3 length equals 14 residues. Trimming removed 7 bases at V and 2 bases at J, with 13 bases between. The V gene's germline CDR1 is MNHNS and CDR2 SASEGT. CDR3 nucleotide sequence: TGTGCCAGCATCAGGGGTTCGGACACAGATACGCAGTATTTT. It yields the protein CASIRGSDTDTQYF.

The J gene is TRBJ2-7, the V gene TRBV27; perhaps TRBD2 as D (5 bases). This CDR3 spans 16 amino acids. The V and J ends lost 2 bases and 3 bases respectively, with 17 bases between them. Germline CDR1 and CDR2: MNHEY and SMNVEV (reference sequence). CDR3 in DNA: TGTGCCAGCAGTTTAACACAAGGACTCGTTAACTACGAGCAGTACTTC. It encodes CASSLTQGLVNYEQYF.

V and J are TRBV7-2 and TRBJ1-2; D possibly corresponds to TRBD1 (6 bases). This CDR3 is built from 17 residues. Germline lookup yields CDR1 SGHTA and CDR2 FQGNSA. Trimming cost V 1 base and J 7 bases, with 22 bases left between them. In DNA form, the CDR3 reads TGTGCCAGCAGCTTAGAAAGTACGGCACCCAGGGGAAGTGGCTACACCTTC. As protein: CASSLESTAPRGSGYTF.

This sequence joins TRBV5-4 and TRBJ1-2, with 7 bases identical to TRBD1. V was pared by 2 bases and J by 4 bases, with 11 bases of the junction left unmatched. Per germline, CDR1 SGHNT and CDR2 YYREEE (reference sequence). The CDR3 spans 16 residues. In DNA, the CDR3 is TGTGCCAGCAGCTTAGGGACCGGGACAGATCGCTATGGCTACACCTTC. Its protein product is CASSLGTGTDRYGYTF.

This clone was detected only once. This chain links TRBV5-5 with TRBJ1-2; no clear D gene. Germline assignment: CDR1 SGHKS and CDR2 YYEKEE (reference sequence). This CDR3 region has 15 residues. With 4 bases removed from V and 1 base from J, the gap between germline ends came to 14 bases. The CDR3 bases are TGTGCCAGCAGCCCCCCGACATATTATAACTATGGCTACACCTTC. Its translation is CASSPPTYYNYGYTF. Variable domain in full (rest from reference TRBV5-5 and TRBJ1-2): DAGVTQSPTHLIKTRGQQVTLRCSPISGHKSVSWYQQVLGQGPQFIFQYYEKEERGRGNFPDRFSARQFPNYSSELNVNALLLGDSALYLCASSPPTYYNYGYTFGSGTRLTVV.

This clone was counted a few times. The chain employs TRBV29-1 and TRBJ1-5; D is uncertain. Trimming stripped 3 bases from V and 5 bases from J, with 11 bases between. The CDR3 is 13 amino acids. CDR1 is SQVTM, CDR2 ANQGSEA, per germline. The CDR3 here is CSVEEGPYQPQHF. The CDR3 DNA reads TGCAGCGTTGAGGAGGGTCCCTATCAGCCCCAGCATTTT.